These 29 T cell receptor beta chains originate from one sample sequenced in a study of T cell responses to AZD1222 COVID-19 vaccine. This table comes from immunoSEQ multiplex PCR, and its TCRdb copy is limited to in-frame clones, with some not included. The data show about 56,000 clones, with about 80% seen just once and 4% to 5% held by the top ten. This sample comprised peripheral blood, obtained 28 days after the second AZD1222 dose. The origin of the receptors is an adult who received the AZD1222 COVID-19 vaccine.

The chain couples TRBV5-5 to TRBJ2-7, with 8 nucleotides matching TRBD2. CDR3 length: 14 amino acids. V shed 0 bases and J 6 bases; nucleotides not matched to a gene: 5. Germline V gives CDR1 SGHKS, CDR2 YYEKEE (reference sequence). The CDR3 DNA sequence: TGTGCCAGCAGCTTGGTAGCGGGAACGGGCGAGCAGTACTTC. It specifies CASSLVAGTGEQYF.

The V call is TRBV9, the J call TRBJ1-1, with D possibly TRBD1 on 6 matching bases. This CDR3 has 15 residues. Germline V gene data show CDR1 as SGDLS and CDR2 as YYNGEE. V dropped 4 bases and J dropped 0 bases, with 13 bases sitting between them. CDR3 DNA sequence: TGTGCCAGCAGCATAGGACAGCGCATGAACACTGAAGCTTTCTTT. This gives the protein CASSIGQRMNTEAFF. Full variable domain (rest looked up from reference TRBV9 and TRBJ1-1): DSGVTQTPKHLITATGQRVTLRCSPRSGDLSVYWYQQSLDQGLQFLIQYYNGEERAKGNILERFSAQQFPDLHSELNLSSLELGDSALYFCASSIGQRMNTEAFFGQGTRLTVV.

The chain couples TRBV5-5 to TRBJ2-5; 9 bases align to TRBD1. V was pared by 7 bases and J by 3 bases, with 7 bases of the junction left unmatched. The CDR3 contains 14 residues. Germline V gives CDR1 SGHKS, CDR2 YYEKEE (reference sequence). The CDR3 DNA sequence: TGTGCCAGCGCACCCGGGACAGGGAAAGAGACCCAGTACTTC. Protein sequence: CASAPGTGKETQYF.

The V and J genes are TRBV28 and TRBJ1-1, with 7 bases identical to TRBD1. The CDR3 contains 15 residues. CDR1 is MDHEN and CDR2 is SYDVKM in the germline V gene. V lost 2 bases, J lost 1 base, and 4 bases stayed unmatched. The DNA for the CDR3 is TGTGCCAGCAGTTTAGAGGGGGCTGGGAACACTGAAGCTTTCTTT. It specifies CASSLEGAGNTEAFF.

The gene calls are TRBV6-5 and TRBJ1-1; 7 bases match TRBD1. The CDR3 extends over 14 amino acids. V was pared by 6 bases and J by 4 bases, with 8 bases of the junction left unmatched. In germline, CDR1 is MNHEY, CDR2 SVGAGI. DNA for the CDR3: TGTGCCAGCAGCTCAGGGGGGGGGAGCACTGAAGCTTTCTTT. Translating it yields CASSSGGGSTEAFF.

The chain joins TRBV3-1 (or the pseudogene TRBV3-2) to TRBJ2-2; 11 bases are shared with TRBD2. The germline V gene encodes CDR1 LGHDT and CDR2 YNNKEL (reference sequence). The trim removed 4 bases at V and 7 bases at J, leaving 5 bases unmatched. The CDR3 is made up of 15 amino acids. CDR3 loop: CASSPTLAGVGELFF. The CDR3 nucleotides read TGTGCCAGCAGCCCCACACTAGCGGGGGTCGGGGAGCTGTTTTTT.

The chain carries TRBV2 and TRBJ1-4; no definite D call. Germline V gene data show CDR1 as SNHLY and CDR2 as FYNNEI. V lost 2 bases and J 8 bases, leaving 18 bases between the germline ends. The CDR3 has 16 amino acids. CDR3 protein: CASSEYLGGINEKLFF. As DNA, the CDR3 is TGTGCCAGCAGTGAATATTTGGGAGGGATAAACGAAAAACTGTTTTTT.

The chain is built from TRBV6-5 and TRBJ1-1; 11 nucleotides agree with TRBD1. Germline assignment: CDR1 MNHEY and CDR2 SVGAGI. V lost 6 bases, J lost 5 bases, and 5 bases stayed unmatched. The CDR3 is 14 amino acids. The CDR3 reads CASRDGTGGTEAFF. The CDR3 nucleotides are TGTGCCAGCAGGGACGGGACAGGGGGAACTGAAGCTTTCTTT.

The rearrangement joins TRBV7-8 to TRBJ1-2, with a tentative D call TRBD1 (5 bases). CDR1 SGHVS and CDR2 FQNEAQ come from the germline V gene. The V end lost 5 bases, the J end lost 5 bases, and 15 bases lay between the germline ends. This CDR3 has 14 amino acids. The CDR3 DNA is TGTGCCAGCAGCCCGCGACTAGGGGCTTATGGCTACACCTTC. Translation: CASSPRLGAYGYTF.

The chain links TRBV5-1 to TRBJ2-7; D is perhaps TRBD1 or TRBD2 (5 bases each). From germline, CDR1 is SGHRS and CDR2 YFSETQ. The CDR3 extends over 13 amino acids. V was trimmed by 1 base and J by 4 bases, leaving 9 bases between them. The CDR3 here is CASSLLGDYEQYF. DNA for the CDR3: TGCGCCAGCAGCTTGTTGGGGGATTACGAGCAGTACTTC.

The J gene is TRBJ2-7, the V gene TRBV28; 7 nucleotides agree with TRBD1. The V gene's germline CDR1 is MDHEN and CDR2 SYDVKM. This CDR3 has 14 residues. The J segment lost 3 bases and the V segment lost 2 bases, leaving 4 bases of the junction unmatched. CDR3 nucleotide sequence: TGTGCCAGCAGTTTAACAGGGGTAGGCTACGAGCAGTACGTC. This sequence encodes CASSLTGVGYEQYV.

The CDR3, as DNA: TGTGCCAGCAGCGAAGGGACAAACTATAATTCACCCCTCCACTTT. Translated: CASSEGTNYNSPLHF. V is TRBV9 and J is TRBJ1-6; D is possibly TRBD1 (6 bases). This CDR3 spans 15 amino acids. Trimming shortened V by 3 bases and J by 3 bases, and 10 bases separated the two germline ends. Germline loops: CDR1 SGDLS, CDR2 YYNGEE.

A single count supports this clone. V gene TRBV30 combines with J gene TRBJ2-1, with 11 bases lining up with TRBD2. V lost 1 base to trimming and J lost 4 bases; unmatched junction nucleotides: 3. This CDR3 comprises 15 residues. Germline CDR1 and CDR2: GTSNPN and SVGIG (reference sequence). The CDR3 region has the DNA TGTGCCTGGAGTGGCGGGACTAGCGGTTACAATGAGCAGTTCTTC. Translation: CAWSGGTSGYNEQFF.

This clone turned up a few times. The CDR3 bases are TGTGCCAGCAGCCAAGATTCGGCCGGGACTAGCACAGATACGCAGTATTTT. It translates to CASSQDSAGTSTDTQYF. The rearrangement uses TRBV14 and TRBJ2-3, with D perhaps TRBD2 (6 bases). Germline V gene sequence: CDR1 SGHDN, CDR2 FVKESK. The CDR3 has 17 residues. The germline V and J ends were trimmed by 0 bases and 0 bases, with 13 bases remaining between them. Complete variable domain (other parts from reference TRBV14 and TRBJ2-3): EAGVTQFPSHSVIEKGQTVTLRCDPISGHDNLYWYRRVMGKEIKFLLHFVKESKQDESGMPNNRFLAERTGGTYSTLKVQPAELEDSGVYFCASSQDSAGTSTDTQYFGPGTRLTVL.

This chain joins TRBV28 and TRBJ1-3; unclear D gene. V lost 2 bases to trimming and J lost 1 base, with 6 bases between them. This CDR3 is built from 14 residues. CDR1 and CDR2 from the germline V gene are MDHEN and SYDVKM. CDR3 amino acids: CASSLHQSGNTIYF. The CDR3 bases are TGTGCCAGCAGTTTACATCAATCTGGAAACACCATATATTTT.

The chain recombines TRBV28 with TRBJ1-2; D gene unclear. Germline CDR1 is MDHEN and CDR2 is SYDVKM. This CDR3 contains 13 residues. V lost 6 bases and J 5 bases, leaving 13 bases between the germline ends. CDR3 sequence: CASSDGSQYGYTF. For the CDR3, the DNA is TGTGCCAGCAGCGACGGAAGCCAGTATGGCTACACCTTC.

The V gene is TRBV5-1, the J gene TRBJ2-7; D might be TRBD2 (7 bases). This CDR3 has 18 amino acids. V gave up 3 bases and J gave up 4 bases, with 26 bases separating them. CDR1 SGHRS and CDR2 YFSETQ come from the germline V gene. CDR3 loop: CASSSGGGRLAHSYEQYF. CDR3 nucleotide sequence: TGCGCCAGCAGCTCTGGAGGGGGAAGACTAGCACATTCGTACGAGCAGTACTTC.

J is TRBJ2-1 and V is TRBV2, with a tentative D call TRBD1 (5 bases). Germline CDR1 is SNHLY and CDR2 is FYNNEI. V gave up 0 bases and J gave up 9 bases, with 9 bases separating them. The CDR3 extends over 13 amino acids. The CDR3 region has the DNA TGTGCCAGCAGTGAAGCAGGGCAGGGTGAGCAGTTCTTC. Residues: CASSEAGQGEQFF.

The chain couples TRBV7-2 to TRBJ1-5, with D possibly matching TRBD1 (5 bases). The germline gives CDR1 SGHTA, CDR2 FQGNSA. Between the trimmed V and J ends, which lost 2 bases and 6 bases, there was a span of 11 bases. This CDR3 spans 14 amino acids. In nucleotides, the CDR3 is TGTGCCAGCAGCTTATCCAGGGAACTTCAGCCCCAGCATTTT. This encodes CASSLSRELQPQHF.

The count of this clone is one. The chain has TRBV19 and TRBJ1-3; D ambiguous. This CDR3 has 13 amino acids. CDR1 LNHDA and CDR2 SQIVND come from the germline V gene (reference sequence). V shed 6 bases and J shed 2 bases, with 8 bases lying between them. The DNA for the CDR3 is TGTGCCAGTAGCGGGATACCTGGAAACACCATATATTTT. The encoded protein is CASSGIPGNTIYF. Full variable domain (remainder filled in from reference TRBV19 and TRBJ1-3): DGGITQSPKYLFRKEGQNVTLSCEQNLNHDAMYWYRQDPGQGLRLIYYSQIVNDFQKGDIAEGYSVSREKKESFPLTVTSAQKNPTAFYLCASSGIPGNTIYFGEGSWLTVV.

This chain uses TRBV5-1 with TRBJ2-5, with 7 positions matching TRBD1. Germline V gene data show CDR1 as SGHRS and CDR2 as YFSETQ. V trimming: 2 bases; J trimming: 3 bases; junction bases outside the gene matches: 1. The length of the CDR3 is 13 residues. The CDR3 spells CASSFTGEETQYF. CDR3 DNA: TGCGCCAGCAGCTTTACAGGGGAAGAGACCCAGTACTTC.

The chain combines TRBV19 with TRBJ2-1; 9 bases are a match to TRBD1. The junction had 10 bases not matched to a gene; V was cut back by 11 bases and J by 2 bases. This CDR3 is 15 amino acids long. CDR1 and CDR2 (germline): LNHDA, SQIVND (reference sequence). The CDR3 DNA reads as TGTGCCTCGTACCAAGGACAGGGGCCCTACAATGAGCAGTTCTTC. Translation gives CASYQGQGPYNEQFF.

The chain uses TRBV27 and TRBJ1-1, with a weak D call TRBD1 (6 bases). This CDR3 spans 15 amino acids. Germline V lookup: CDR1 MNHEY, CDR2 SMNVEV (reference sequence). V lost 2 bases, J lost 3 bases, and 13 bases lay in between. In DNA form, the CDR3 reads TGTGCCAGCAGTTTACGAGGGGGGATGGACACTGAAGCTTTCTTT. It encodes CASSLRGGMDTEAFF.

Relative to its sample, this clone is medium-sized (0.01 to 0.1%). CDR3 in DNA: TGTGCCAGCAGGGCCCGATGGACTGAAGCTTTCTTT. This translates into CASRARWTEAFF. The chain joins TRBV25-1 to TRBJ1-1; D remains ambiguous. This CDR3 comprises 12 residues. CDR1 MGHDK and CDR2 SYGVNS come from the germline V gene. V shed 6 bases and J shed 5 bases, with 10 bases lying between them. Looking up the rest from reference TRBV25-1 and TRBJ1-1 gives the full variable domain: EADIYQTPRYLVIGTGKKITLECSQTMGHDKMYWYQQDPGMELHLIHYSYGVNSTEKGDLSSESTVSRIRTEHFPLTLESARPSHTSQYLCASRARWTEAFFGQGTRLTVV.

V gene TRBV6-5 combines with J gene TRBJ1-2, with unresolved D. V was trimmed by 4 bases and J by 2 bases, leaving 11 bases between them. The CDR3 runs to 14 residues. Germline V lookup: CDR1 MNHEY, CDR2 SVGAGI. CDR3 in DNA: TGTGCCAGCAGTTTCGGGCAATCGAACTATGGCTACACCTTC. It yields the protein CASSFGQSNYGYTF.

The chain recombines TRBV5-4 with TRBJ2-1, with D perhaps TRBD1 or TRBD2 (6 bases each). Deletions cut 1 base from V and 0 bases from J, with 11 bases between. The CDR3 contains 16 residues. Per germline, CDR1 SGHNT and CDR2 YYREEE (reference sequence). CDR3 loop: CASSLTGASSYNEQFF. DNA of the CDR3: TGTGCCAGCAGCTTGACGGGGGCGTCCTCCTACAATGAGCAGTTCTTC.

The J gene is TRBJ1-1, the V gene TRBV19; maybe TRBD1 (5 bases). CDR1 and CDR2 from the germline V gene are LNHDA and SQIVND (reference sequence). This CDR3 is built from 13 residues. Trimming left V 7 bases short and J 1 base short, with 10 bases between. CDR3 amino acids: CASNLGQNTEAFF. The CDR3, as DNA: TGTGCCAGTAATTTGGGGCAGAACACTGAAGCTTTCTTT.

This clone ranks as medium-sized. The V gene is TRBV7-6, the J gene TRBJ2-1; the D gene could be TRBD1 or TRBD2 (5 bases each). Germline V gives CDR1 SGHVS, CDR2 FNYEAQ. V was trimmed by 1 base and J by 7 bases, leaving 14 bases between them. This CDR3 spans 15 amino acids. CDR3 DNA sequence: TGTGCCAGCAGCTTAGTGATGGGACCCTGGAATGAGCAGTTCTTC. Translation: CASSLVMGPWNEQFF.

The rearrangement uses TRBV15 and TRBJ2-3; 10 bases are shared with TRBD2. This CDR3 has 14 amino acids. With 6 bases clipped from V and 4 bases from J, the junction kept 4 bases outside the gene matches. CDR1 LNHNV and CDR2 YYDKDF come from the germline V gene (reference sequence). For the CDR3, the DNA is TGTGCCACCAGTAGCGGGGGGACTCCAGATACGCAGTATTTT. It translates to CATSSGGTPDTQYF.